These 6 T cell receptor beta chains share one sample of origin, sequenced in a study of blood T cell repertoires in COVID-19. Produced via immunoSEQ multiplex PCR; TCRdb's table is partial and in-frame only. This table holds roughly 200,000 clones, around 85% found once. The specimen was PBMCs or T cells enriched from blood (not recorded which). All receptors derive from a woman aged 40 to 55 with acute COVID-19.

J is TRBJ1-2 and V is TRBV28; no reliable D call. V was pared by 0 bases and J by 2 bases, with 7 bases between. The CDR3 runs to 14 residues. CDR1 is MDHEN, CDR2 SYDVKM, per germline. The CDR3 DNA follows: TGTGCCAGCAGTTTATGGGGCCCGAACTATGGCTACACCTTC. Translating it yields CASSLWGPNYGYTF.

The chain carries TRBV19 and TRBJ1-3; 10 positions match TRBD1. V lost 9 bases to trimming and J lost 2 bases; unmatched junction nucleotides: 4. The length of the CDR3 is 14 residues. CDR1 is LNHDA, CDR2 SQIVND, per germline (reference sequence). For the CDR3, the DNA is TGTGCCAGCCAGACAGGGGGCACTGGAAACACCATATATTTT. Amino acid sequence: CASQTGGTGNTIYF.

As for this clone: At one of its ends the junction is not consistent with the germline gene, which may arise from a read error. The chain joins TRBV28 to TRBJ1-2; D perhaps matches TRBD1 (5 bases). CDR1 is MDHEN, CDR2 SYDVKM, per germline. The length of the CDR3 is 15 residues. The CDR3 sequence: CAGSLTGDSNYGYTF. CDR3 sequence (DNA): TGTGCCGGCAGTTTAACGGGGGACTCTAACTATGGCTACACCTTC.

The chain recombines TRBV28 with TRBJ2-2; TRBD1 matches 8 bases. Germline CDR1 is MDHEN and CDR2 is SYDVKM. The V gene end was trimmed by 5 bases and the J gene end by 2 bases; junction bases not matched to a gene: 7. The CDR3 is 16 amino acids. The CDR3 here is CASSPIGTGNTGELFF. The CDR3 DNA sequence: TGTGCCAGCAGTCCTATCGGGACAGGCAACACCGGGGAGCTGTTTTTT. Based on the CDR3 plus reference TRBV28 and TRBJ2-2, the full variable domain is DVKVTQSSRYLVKRTGEKVFLECVQDMDHENMFWYRQDPGLGLRLIYFSYDVKMKEKGDIPEGYSVSREKKERFSLILESASTNQTSMYLCASSPIGTGNTGELFFGEGSRLTVL.

In this sample, this clone turned up once. The chain combines TRBV7-2 with TRBJ2-5, with D possibly matching TRBD1 (6 bases). Trimming shortened V by 4 bases and J by 5 bases, and 11 bases separated the two germline ends. Looked up from germline, CDR1 is SGHTA and CDR2 is FQGNSA. The CDR3 covers 13 residues. CDR3 DNA sequence: TGTGCCAGCAGCTGGACAGCCCGGGAGACCCAGTACTTC. This codes for CASSWTARETQYF.

The chain uses TRBV27 and TRBJ2-7, with D possibly TRBD2 on 5 matching bases. V was cut by 6 bases and J by 4 bases, with 16 bases left in between. The CDR3 extends over 14 amino acids. CDR1 and CDR2 from the germline V gene are MNHEY and SMNVEV (reference sequence). Written as DNA, the CDR3 is TGTGCCAGCAGCCTCCACTTAGAGGGATACGAGCAGTACTTC. Translated: CASSLHLEGYEQYF.